This entry describes one TCR beta chain. These data come from a study of T cell responses to AZD1222 COVID-19 vaccine. The CDR3 spans 20 residues. Trimming cost V 1 base and J 6 bases; bases outside gene matches: 21. Germline V CDR1 and CDR2: LGHDT, YNNKEL (reference sequence). The method was immunoSEQ multiplex PCR; TCRdb's version includes in-frame clones alone and lacks a portion of them. The table shows around 140,000 clones, with 85% to 90% occurring only once. The rearrangement joins TRBV3-1 (or the pseudogene TRBV3-2) to TRBJ2-4; 7 bases align to TRBD1. The receptor comes from an adult who received the AZD1222 COVID-19 vaccine. This sample comprised peripheral blood, obtained 28 days after the second AZD1222 dose. CDR3: CASSQVTIREGGARANIQYF. The CDR3 coding sequence is TGTGCCAGCAGCCAAGTAACGATAAGAGAAGGGGGCGCTCGCGCAAACATTCAGTACTTC.